This TCR beta chain comes out of a study of blood T cell repertoires in COVID-19. Study at large: Samples taken during acute and convalescent COVID-19 were collected in the United States, Italy and Spain. From T cells, B-cell-depleted T cells, or PBMCs came the material, which was cDNA or gDNA.

Seattle's cohort entered during active infection and was followed longitudinally. Original processing methods: Amplification of reference gene primers was used by the study to estimate nucleated cell counts. Repertoires were generated with immunoSEQ multiplex PCR, while TCRdb's copy carries only in-frame clones and drops some. The DNA gave D and trimming, while V, J and clone size come from that table. The table records around 360,000 clones, about 90% of them present only once. Sequenced: peripheral blood. The clonotype was recovered from a woman aged 30 to 39 with COVID-19, enrolled during active disease.

The CDR3 region is CATSREGDSNQPQHF. The CDR3 DNA reads as TGTGCCACCAGCAGAGAAGGGGATAGCAATCAGCCCCAGCATTTT. The chain recombines TRBV15 with TRBJ1-5, with D perhaps TRBD1 (5 bases). This CDR3 region has 15 residues. CDR1 and CDR2 (germline): LNHNV, YYDKDF (reference sequence). The V end was cut by 0 bases, the J end by 0 bases, with 6 bases between.